The present T cell receptor beta chain was sequenced within a study of blood T cell repertoires in COVID-19. Study in general: PBMCs, B-cell-depleted T cells, or T cells provided the cDNA or gDNA that made up the material.

TCRdb's copy holds only in-frame clones and misses some; the assay was immunoSEQ multiplex PCR. The sample records under 250,000 clones, around 80% being singletons. J was trimmed by 3 bases and V by 6 bases; bases with no gene match: 6. CDR1 and CDR2 from the germline V gene are MNHEY and SVGAGI. The CDR3 length is 14 residues. The genes are TRBV6-5 and TRBJ2-7; 9 nucleotides match TRBD2. This receptor was identified in a man aged 25 to 45 with acute COVID-19. Sequencing input: PBMCs or T cells enriched from blood (not recorded which). The CDR3 reads CASSLLAGDYEQYF. CDR3 coding DNA: TGTGCCAGCAGCCTATTAGCGGGGGACTACGAGCAGTACTTC.